This TCR beta chain was documented in a study of T-cell reconstitution after alpha-beta-depleted transplantation in children. During its preparation, the TCRbeta library received unique molecular identifiers. TCRdb reprocessed the PCR reads with MiXCR, giving one entry per CDR3 protein. The sample includes 450,000 to 600,000 distinct CDR3 sequences, approximately 32% seen only once; the top ten take around 2.5%. Trimming at V came to 3 bases and at J to 3 bases, leaving 9 bases not matched to a gene. Germline loops: CDR1 DFQATT, CDR2 SNEGSKA (reference sequence). CDR3 length equals 16 residues. The source material was PBMCs from the stem cell graft donor, sampled from the stem cell graft. The sequence came from a human donor who donated a stem cell graft to a child with aplastic anemia. The V gene is TRBV20-1, the J gene TRBJ2-7; 12 nucleotides match TRBD2. The CDR3 protein is CSARDELAGGYYEQYF. The CDR3, as DNA: TGCAGTGCTAGGGATGAACTAGCGGGAGGATACTACGAGCAGTACTTC.